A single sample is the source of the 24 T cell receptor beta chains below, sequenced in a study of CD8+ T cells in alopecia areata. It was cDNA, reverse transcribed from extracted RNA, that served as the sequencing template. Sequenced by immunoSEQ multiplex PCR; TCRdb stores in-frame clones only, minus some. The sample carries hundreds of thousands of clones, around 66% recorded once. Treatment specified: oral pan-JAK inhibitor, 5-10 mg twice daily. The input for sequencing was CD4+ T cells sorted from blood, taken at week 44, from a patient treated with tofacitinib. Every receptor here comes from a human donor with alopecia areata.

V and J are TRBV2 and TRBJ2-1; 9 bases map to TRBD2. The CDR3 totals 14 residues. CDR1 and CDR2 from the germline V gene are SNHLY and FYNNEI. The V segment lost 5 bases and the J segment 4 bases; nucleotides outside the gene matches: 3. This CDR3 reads CASSRLAAYNEQFF. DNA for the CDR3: TGTGCCAGCAGTCGACTAGCGGCATACAATGAGCAGTTCTTC.

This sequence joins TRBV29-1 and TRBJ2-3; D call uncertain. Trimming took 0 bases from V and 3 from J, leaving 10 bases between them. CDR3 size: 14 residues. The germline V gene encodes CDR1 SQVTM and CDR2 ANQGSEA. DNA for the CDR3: TGCAGCGTTGAAGAAGGGCGGCCGACAGATACGCAGTATTTT. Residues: CSVEEGRPTDTQYF.

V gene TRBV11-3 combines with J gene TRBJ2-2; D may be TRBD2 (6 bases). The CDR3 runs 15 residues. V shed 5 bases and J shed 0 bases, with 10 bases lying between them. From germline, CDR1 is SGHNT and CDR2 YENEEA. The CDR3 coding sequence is TGTGCCAGCAGCCCGGGACTTTCGAACACCGGGGAGCTGTTTTTT. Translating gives CASSPGLSNTGELFF. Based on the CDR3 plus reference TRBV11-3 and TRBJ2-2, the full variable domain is EAGVVQSPRYKIIEKKQPVAFWCNPISGHNTLYWYLQNLGQGPELLIRYENEEAVDDSQLPKDRFSAERLKGVDSTLKIQPAELGDSAVYLCASSPGLSNTGELFFGEGSRLTVL.

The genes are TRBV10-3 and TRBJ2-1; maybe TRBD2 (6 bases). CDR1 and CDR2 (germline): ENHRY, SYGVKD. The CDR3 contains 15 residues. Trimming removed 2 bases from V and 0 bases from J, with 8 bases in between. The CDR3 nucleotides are TGTGCCATCAGTGAGGGGGGGAGCTCCTACAATGAGCAGTTCTTC. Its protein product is CAISEGGSSYNEQFF.

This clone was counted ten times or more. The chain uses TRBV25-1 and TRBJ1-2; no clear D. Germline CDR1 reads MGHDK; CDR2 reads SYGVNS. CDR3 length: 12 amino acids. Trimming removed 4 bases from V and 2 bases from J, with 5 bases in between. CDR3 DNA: TGTGCCAGCAGTGGGCCGAACTATGGCTACACCTTC. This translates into CASSGPNYGYTF.

The chain's CDR3 is CASSRSGGGNTEAFF. CDR3 bases: TGTGCCAGTAGTCGGAGCGGGGGCGGAAACACTGAAGCTTTCTTT. The rearrangement joins TRBV19 to TRBJ1-1; the D gene is possibly TRBD1 (6 bases). Germline lookup yields CDR1 LNHDA and CDR2 SQIVND (reference sequence). Trimming took off 5 bases at V and 2 bases at J, with 15 bases between the two ends. CDR3 length equals 15 residues.

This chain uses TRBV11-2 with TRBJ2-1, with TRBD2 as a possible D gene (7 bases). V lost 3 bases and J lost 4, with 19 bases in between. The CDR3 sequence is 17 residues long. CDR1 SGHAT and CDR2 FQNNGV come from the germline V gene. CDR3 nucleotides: TGTGCCAGCAGCTTCCCCCTAGACGGGGGGCCGTACAATGAGCAGTTCTTC. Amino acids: CASSFPLDGGPYNEQFF.

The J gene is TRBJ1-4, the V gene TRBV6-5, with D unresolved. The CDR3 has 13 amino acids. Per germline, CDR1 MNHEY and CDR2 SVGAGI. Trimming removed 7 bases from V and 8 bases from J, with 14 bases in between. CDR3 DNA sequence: TGTGCCAGCAAGAGAAGTTTGGGGGAAAAACTGTTTTTT. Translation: CASKRSLGEKLFF.

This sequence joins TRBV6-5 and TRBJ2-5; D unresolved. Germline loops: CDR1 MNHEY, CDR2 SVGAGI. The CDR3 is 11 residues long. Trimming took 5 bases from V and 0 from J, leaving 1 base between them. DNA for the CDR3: TGTGCCAGCAGTCACCAAGAGACCCAGTACTTC. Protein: CASSHQETQYF.

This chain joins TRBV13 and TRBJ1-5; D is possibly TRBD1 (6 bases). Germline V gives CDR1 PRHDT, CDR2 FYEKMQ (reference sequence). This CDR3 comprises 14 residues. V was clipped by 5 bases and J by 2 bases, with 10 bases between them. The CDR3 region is CASSVRQGNQPQHF. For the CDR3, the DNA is TGTGCCAGCAGCGTCCGACAGGGCAATCAGCCCCAGCATTTT.

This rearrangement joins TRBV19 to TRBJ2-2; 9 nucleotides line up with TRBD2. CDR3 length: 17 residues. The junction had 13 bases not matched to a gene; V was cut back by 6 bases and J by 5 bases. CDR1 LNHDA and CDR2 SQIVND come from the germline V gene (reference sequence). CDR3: CASRSHRGLAGTGELFF. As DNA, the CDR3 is TGTGCCAGTAGATCCCACCGGGGGCTAGCGGGAACCGGGGAGCTGTTTTTT.

The CDR3 sequence is CASSLGRTGVAGSPLHF. As DNA, the CDR3 is TGCGCCAGCAGCTTGGGACGGACAGGGGTGGCGGGTTCACCCCTCCACTTT. The rearrangement links TRBV5-1 to TRBJ1-6; 9 bases fit TRBD1. V lost 0 bases, J lost 9 bases, and 10 bases stayed unmatched. The CDR3 consists of 17 residues. Germline V CDR1 and CDR2: SGHRS, YFSETQ.

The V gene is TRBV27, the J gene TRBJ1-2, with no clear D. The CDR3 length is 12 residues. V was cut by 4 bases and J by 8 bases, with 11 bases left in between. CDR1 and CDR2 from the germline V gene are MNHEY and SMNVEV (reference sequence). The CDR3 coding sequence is TGTGCCAGCAGTTCAGCCGGGGAAGGCTACACCTTC. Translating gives CASSSAGEGYTF.

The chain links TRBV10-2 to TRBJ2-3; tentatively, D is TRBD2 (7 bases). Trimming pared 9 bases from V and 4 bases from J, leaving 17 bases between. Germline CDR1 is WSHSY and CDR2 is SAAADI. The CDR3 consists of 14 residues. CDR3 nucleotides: TGCGCCAGTAAAACCGGGGGGCTAGCAGATACGCAGTATTTT. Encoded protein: CASKTGGLADTQYF.

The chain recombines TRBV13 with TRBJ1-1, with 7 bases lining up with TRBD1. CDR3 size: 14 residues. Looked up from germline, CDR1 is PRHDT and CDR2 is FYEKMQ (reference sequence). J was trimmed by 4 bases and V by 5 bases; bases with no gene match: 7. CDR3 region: CASSPTGQSTEAFF. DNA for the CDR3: TGTGCCAGCAGCCCGACAGGGCAGAGCACTGAAGCTTTCTTT.

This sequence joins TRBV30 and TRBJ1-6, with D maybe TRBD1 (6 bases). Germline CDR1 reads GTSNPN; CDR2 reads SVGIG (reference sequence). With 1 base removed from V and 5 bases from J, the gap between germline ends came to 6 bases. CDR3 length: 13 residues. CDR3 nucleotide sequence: TGTGCCTGGAGTGGACAGGATAATTCACCCCTCCACTTT. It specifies CAWSGQDNSPLHF.

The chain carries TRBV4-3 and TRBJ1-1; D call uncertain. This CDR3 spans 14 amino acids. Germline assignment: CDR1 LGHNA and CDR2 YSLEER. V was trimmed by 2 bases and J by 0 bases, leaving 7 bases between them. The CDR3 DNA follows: TGCGCCAGCAGCCAATCCGGGTTGAACACTGAAGCTTTCTTT. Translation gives CASSQSGLNTEAFF.

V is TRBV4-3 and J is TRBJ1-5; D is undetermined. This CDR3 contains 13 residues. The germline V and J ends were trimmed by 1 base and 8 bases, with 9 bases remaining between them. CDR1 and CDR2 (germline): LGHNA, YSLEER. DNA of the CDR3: TGCGCCAGCAGCCAAGGTCCTGAGGAGCCCCAGCATTTT. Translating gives CASSQGPEEPQHF.

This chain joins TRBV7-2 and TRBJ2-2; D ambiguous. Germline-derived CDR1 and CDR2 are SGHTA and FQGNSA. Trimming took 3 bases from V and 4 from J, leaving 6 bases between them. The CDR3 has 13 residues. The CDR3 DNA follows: TGTGCCAGCAGCTTGGTGGCCACCGGGGAGCTGTTTTTT. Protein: CASSLVATGELFF.

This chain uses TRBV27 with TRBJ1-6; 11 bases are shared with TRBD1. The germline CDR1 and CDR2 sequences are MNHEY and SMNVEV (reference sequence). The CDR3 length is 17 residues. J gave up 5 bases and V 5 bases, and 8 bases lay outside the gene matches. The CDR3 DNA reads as TGTGCCAGCAGTCCGCCAGGACAGGGGGCCAATAATTCACCCCTCCACTTT. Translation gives CASSPPGQGANNSPLHF.

The CDR3 here is CASSLLRTQETQYF. The CDR3, as DNA: TGTGCCAGCAGTTTATTAAGGACCCAAGAGACCCAGTACTTC. The chain recombines TRBV28 with TRBJ2-5; no firm D call. CDR3 length: 14 residues. Trimming pared 1 base from V and 1 base from J, leaving 7 bases between. CDR1 and CDR2 from the germline V gene are MDHEN and SYDVKM.

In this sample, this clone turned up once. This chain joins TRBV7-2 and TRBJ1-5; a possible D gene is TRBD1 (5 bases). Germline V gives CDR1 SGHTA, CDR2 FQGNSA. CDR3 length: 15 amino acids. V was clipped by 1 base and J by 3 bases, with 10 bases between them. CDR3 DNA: TGTGCCAGCAGCTTAGGGGGCGGGGCCAATCAGCCCCAGCATTTT. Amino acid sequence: CASSLGGGANQPQHF.

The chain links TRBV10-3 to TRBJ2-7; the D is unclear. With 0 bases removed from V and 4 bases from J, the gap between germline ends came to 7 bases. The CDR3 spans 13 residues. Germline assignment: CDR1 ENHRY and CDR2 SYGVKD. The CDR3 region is CAISESPEYEQYF. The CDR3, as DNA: TGTGCCATCAGTGAGTCACCAGAATACGAGCAGTACTTC.

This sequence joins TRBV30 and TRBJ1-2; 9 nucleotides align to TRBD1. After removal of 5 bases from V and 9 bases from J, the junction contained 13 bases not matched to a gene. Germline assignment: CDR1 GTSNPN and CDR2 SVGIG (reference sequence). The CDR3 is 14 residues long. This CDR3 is CAWSRTGTGKRYTF. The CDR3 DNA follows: TGTGCCTGGTCTCGTACCGGGACAGGGAAACGCTACACCTTC.